These 3 T cell receptor beta chains came from one sample sequenced in a study of blood T cell repertoires in COVID-19. Sequencing used immunoSEQ multiplex PCR; TCRdb keeps in-frame clones, though not all of them. The table records about 42,000 clones, approximately 85% of them present only once. The sequenced sample was peripheral blood. Source of these receptors: a human donor in a cohort sampled during active COVID-19.

The chain uses TRBV3-1 (or the pseudogene TRBV3-2) and TRBJ1-4, with 8 bases fitting TRBD1. CDR1 and CDR2 from the germline V gene are LGHDT and YNNKEL (reference sequence). After removal of 5 bases from V and 8 bases from J, the junction contained 10 bases not matched to a gene. The CDR3 sequence is 15 residues long. In DNA, the CDR3 is TGTGCCAGCAGCTCGCCGACAGGGGAACGGGAAAAACTGTTTTTT. Translating it yields CASSSPTGEREKLFF.

The chain couples TRBV2 to TRBJ2-1; no firm D call. V lost 5 bases to trimming and J lost 2 bases, with 4 bases between them. Germline CDR1 is SNHLY and CDR2 is FYNNEI. The CDR3 is 12 residues long. CDR3 sequence: CASSSAYNEQFF. The DNA for the CDR3 is TGTGCCAGCAGTTCGGCCTACAATGAGCAGTTCTTC.

Only a few counts were recorded for this clone. The V and J genes are TRBV5-5 and TRBJ2-5; D remains unclear. The germline V gene encodes CDR1 SGHKS and CDR2 YYEKEE (reference sequence). V lost 4 bases and J lost 5, with 9 bases in between. The CDR3 spans 12 residues. The CDR3 region is CASSPAGETQYF. Written as DNA, the CDR3 is TGTGCCAGCAGCCCGGCCGGGGAGACCCAGTACTTC. The whole variable domain, filled in from reference TRBV5-5 and TRBJ2-5, reads DAGVTQSPTHLIKTRGQQVTLRCSPISGHKSVSWYQQVLGQGPQFIFQYYEKEERGRGNFPDRFSARQFPNYSSELNVNALLLGDSALYLCASSPAGETQYFGPGTRLLVL.